Below, 2 T cell receptor beta chains from the same sample are listed, as sequenced in a study of T cell repertoires in cytomegalovirus infection. TCRdb fed the reads into MiXCR, producing one record per CDR3 protein. Among 200,000 to 250,000 distinct CDR3 sequences listed, 22% were seen once. The specimen sequenced was CD8+ T cells from PBMCs. These receptors all stem from a human donor in good health (CMV status not recorded). Some clones in this sample may be carry-over from other donors' samples.

The chain joins TRBV3-1 to TRBJ2-5; the D gene is possibly TRBD2 (5 bases). In germline, CDR1 is LGHDT, CDR2 YNNKEL (reference sequence). V was pared by 4 bases and J by 2 bases, with 8 bases between. This CDR3 is 13 amino acids long. The CDR3 bases are TGTGCCAGCAGCCTGGAGGTACAAGAGACCCAGTACTTC. Its protein is CASSLEVQETQYF.

This clonotype was seen repeatedly, ten times or more. The V gene is TRBV7-6, the J gene TRBJ2-1; D tentatively fits TRBD1 or TRBD2 (5 bases each). CDR3 size: 14 residues. Germline V gives CDR1 SGHVS, CDR2 FNYEAQ. V gave up 0 bases and J gave up 12 bases, with 15 bases separating them. The CDR3, as DNA: TGTGCCAGCAGCTTAGCGGGGGACCTCTTGGGGCAGTTCTTC. Translation gives CASSLAGDLLGQFF.